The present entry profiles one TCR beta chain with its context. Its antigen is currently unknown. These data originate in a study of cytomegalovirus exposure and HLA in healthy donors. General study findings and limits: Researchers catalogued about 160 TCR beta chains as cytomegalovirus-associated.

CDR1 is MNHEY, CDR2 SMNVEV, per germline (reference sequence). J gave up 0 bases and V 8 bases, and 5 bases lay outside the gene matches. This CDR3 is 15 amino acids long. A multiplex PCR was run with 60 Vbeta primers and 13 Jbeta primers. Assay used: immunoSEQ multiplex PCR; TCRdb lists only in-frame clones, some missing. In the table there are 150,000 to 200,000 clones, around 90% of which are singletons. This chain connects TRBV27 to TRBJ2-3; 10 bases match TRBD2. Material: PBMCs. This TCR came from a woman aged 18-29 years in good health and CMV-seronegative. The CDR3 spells CASRIAGGSTDTQYF. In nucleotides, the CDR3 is TGTGCCAGCCGTATAGCGGGGGGTAGCACAGATACGCAGTATTTT.